Reported below is one T cell receptor beta chain. Its specificity is unknown. Measured with immunoSEQ multiplex PCR; TCRdb has only the in-frame clones, and not every one. The sample includes about 30,000 clones, roughly 82% of them seen just once. The sample comes from a study of T cells in narcolepsy. Study background: Enrolled donors included narcolepsy type 1 or type 2 patients and healthy controls.

Findings of the study overall: Blood of same and different patients, but not healthy controls, reportedly held recurring autoreactive clonotypes. Comparing one patient's CSF and blood CD4+ clonotypes highlighted HCRT- and TRIB2-specific autoreactive clonotypes. No autoreactive T cell clone sequences appeared in some memory CD4+ repertoires.

Material: CD45RA- memory CD4+ T cells from PBMCs. The clonotype was recovered from a human donor with narcolepsy.

The CDR3 reads CASKRGSGIDEQFF. CDR3 bases: TGTGCCAGCAAACGCGGGAGTGGAATCGATGAGCAGTTCTTC. The chain is built from TRBV2 and TRBJ2-1, with TRBD2 identical over 7 bases. The CDR3 loop spans 14 amino acids. V lost 7 bases and J lost 8; bases outside the gene matches: 11. Germline-derived CDR1 and CDR2 are SNHLY and FYNNEI.